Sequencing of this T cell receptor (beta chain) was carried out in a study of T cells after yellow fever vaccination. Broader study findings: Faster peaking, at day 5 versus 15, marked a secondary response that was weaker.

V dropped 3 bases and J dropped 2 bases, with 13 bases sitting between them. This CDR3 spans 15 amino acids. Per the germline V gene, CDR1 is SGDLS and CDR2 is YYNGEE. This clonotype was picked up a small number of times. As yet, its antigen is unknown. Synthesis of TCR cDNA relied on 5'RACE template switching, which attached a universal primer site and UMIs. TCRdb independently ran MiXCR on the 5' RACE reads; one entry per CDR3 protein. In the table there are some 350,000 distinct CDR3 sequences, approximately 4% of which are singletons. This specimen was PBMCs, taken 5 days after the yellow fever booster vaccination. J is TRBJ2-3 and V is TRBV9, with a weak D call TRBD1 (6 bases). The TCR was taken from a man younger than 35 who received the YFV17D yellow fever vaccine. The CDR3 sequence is CASSAGQNPTDTQYF. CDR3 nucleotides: TGTGCCAGCAGCGCGGGACAAAACCCCACAGATACGCAGTATTTT.